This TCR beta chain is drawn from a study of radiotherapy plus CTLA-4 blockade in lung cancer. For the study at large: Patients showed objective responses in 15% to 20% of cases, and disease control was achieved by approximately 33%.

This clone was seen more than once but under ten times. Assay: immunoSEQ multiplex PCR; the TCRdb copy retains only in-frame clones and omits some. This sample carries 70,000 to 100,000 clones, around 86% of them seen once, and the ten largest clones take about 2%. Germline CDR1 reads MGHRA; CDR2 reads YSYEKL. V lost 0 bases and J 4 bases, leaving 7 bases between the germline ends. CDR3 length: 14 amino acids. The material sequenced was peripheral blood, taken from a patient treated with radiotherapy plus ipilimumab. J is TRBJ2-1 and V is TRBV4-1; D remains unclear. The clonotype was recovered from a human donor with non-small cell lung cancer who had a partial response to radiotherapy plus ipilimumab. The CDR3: CASSQEVLYNEQFF. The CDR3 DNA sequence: TGCGCCAGCAGCCAAGAAGTACTTTACAATGAGCAGTTCTTC.